This T cell receptor (beta chain) was identified in a study of blood T cell repertoires in COVID-19. Study-level background: Researchers got acute and convalescent COVID-19 samples from the United States, Italy and Spain.

Cohorts were based on clinical histories the participants reported. CDR1 and CDR2 (germline): SGHTA, FQGNSA. V shed 4 bases and J shed 4 bases, with 14 bases lying between them. The CDR3 loop spans 15 amino acids. Methods used by the authors: Cell counts per sample came from amplifying reference gene primers. Measured with immunoSEQ multiplex PCR; TCRdb has only the in-frame clones, and not every one. V, J and clone size reflect that table, while D and trimming were determined from the DNA. The sample has roughly 290,000 clones; around 85% are singletons. The receptor's source is a woman aged 25 to 39 who had recovered from COVID-19. Sample: PBMCs or T cells enriched from blood (not recorded which). This sequence joins TRBV7-2 and TRBJ1-3, with D perhaps matching TRBD1 (5 bases). CDR3 bases: TGTGCCAGCAGCTGGGGGGGAATGAGCGGAAACACCATATATTTT. The encoded protein is CASSWGGMSGNTIYF.